This passage covers 16 T cell receptor beta chains from one sample sequenced in a study of blood T cell repertoires in COVID-19. Sequenced by immunoSEQ multiplex PCR; TCRdb stores in-frame clones only, minus some. The repertoire has more than 300,000 clones, around 89% of them found once; the top ten carry about 1.2%. Sequenced input: PBMCs or T cells enriched from blood (not recorded which). The receptor set was obtained from a woman under 30 who had recovered from COVID-19.

This chain joins TRBV4-3 and TRBJ2-7; 9 bases match TRBD1. This CDR3 spans 15 amino acids. Germline CDR1 is LGHNA and CDR2 is YSLEER. The J segment lost 2 bases and the V segment lost 1 base, leaving 3 bases of the junction unmatched. CDR3 region: CASSQGRTGAYEQYF. The CDR3 bases are TGCGCCAGCAGCCAAGGGCGGACAGGGGCCTACGAGCAGTACTTC.

The gene calls are TRBV19 and TRBJ1-5; a weak D match, TRBD1 (5 bases). The CDR3 is made up of 14 amino acids. V was clipped by 4 bases and J by 3 bases, with 10 bases between them. Germline V gene sequence: CDR1 LNHDA, CDR2 SQIVND (reference sequence). Here the CDR3 DNA reads TGTGCCAGTAGTAGACAGTTCCTCAATCAGCCCCAGCATTTT. Its protein is CASSRQFLNQPQHF.

The chain joins TRBV13 to TRBJ2-7, with 7 bases aligning to TRBD2. This CDR3 spans 13 amino acids. Trimming at V came to 6 bases and at J to 4 bases, leaving 6 bases not matched to a gene. Germline-derived CDR1 and CDR2 are PRHDT and FYEKMQ (reference sequence). CDR3 sequence (DNA): TGTGCCAGCAGGGGGCGGGGGTTTTACGAGCAGTACTTC. Translated, it gives CASRGRGFYEQYF.

The rearrangement links TRBV19 to TRBJ1-6; D not certain. The CDR3 contains 15 residues. CDR1 is LNHDA, CDR2 SQIVND, per germline (reference sequence). V lost 5 bases and J lost 7, with 15 bases in between. In DNA form, the CDR3 reads TGTGCCAGTAGTTCCCCCCTGGGGAGGAATTCACCCCTCCACTTT. Amino acids: CASSSPLGRNSPLHF.

This chain uses TRBV9 with TRBJ1-3; 8 bases line up with TRBD1. Germline CDR1 SGDLS, CDR2 YYNGEE. The ends lost 0 bases at V and 3 bases at J; junction bases unmatched: 8. The CDR3 consists of 17 residues. CDR3 loop: CASSVEGRDRNGNTIYF. The CDR3 nucleotides read TGTGCCAGCAGCGTAGAGGGCAGGGACAGGAATGGAAACACCATATATTTT.

The rearrangement joins TRBV4-1 to TRBJ2-1, with 14 bases identical to TRBD2. CDR3 length equals 18 residues. CDR1 is MGHRA and CDR2 is YSYEKL in the germline V gene. J was trimmed by 9 bases and V by 2 bases; bases with no gene match: 12. The CDR3 coding sequence is TGCGCCAGCAGCCAAAGGACTAGCGGGGGGTCCCGGACGGGTGAGCAGTTCTTC. Translating it yields CASSQRTSGGSRTGEQFF.

CDR3 DNA sequence: TGCAGCGTTAGGGGGCGAATAGAACTAGATGAGCAGTTCTTC. Translating it yields CSVRGRIELDEQFF. J is TRBJ2-1 and V is TRBV29-1; 7 nucleotides match TRBD1. CDR3 length: 14 amino acids. Germline V lookup: CDR1 SQVTM, CDR2 ANQGSEA. The V and J ends lost 5 bases and 8 bases, in that order; junction bases with no gene match: 12.

CDR3 in DNA: TGCGCCAGCAGCCAAGGGGAAGCGCACCAGGGAAGGGCCGGGGAGCTGTTTTTT. Protein: CASSQGEAHQGRAGELFF. The chain employs TRBV4-3 and TRBJ2-2, with D tentatively TRBD1 (5 bases). V was cut by 1 base and J by 6 bases, with 21 bases left in between. Germline V gene data show CDR1 as LGHNA and CDR2 as YSLEER. The CDR3 is made up of 18 amino acids.

The chain couples TRBV30 to TRBJ2-7; 8 nucleotides agree with TRBD1. Germline lookup yields CDR1 GTSNPN and CDR2 SVGIG (reference sequence). V lost 3 bases and J lost 2; bases outside the gene matches: 9. The CDR3 runs 15 residues. CDR3: CAWSGRQGPPYEQYF. The CDR3 DNA sequence: TGTGCCTGGAGCGGGCGACAGGGGCCACCCTACGAGCAGTACTTC.

This chain uses TRBV9 with TRBJ1-1; 8 bases are shared with TRBD1. Germline V CDR1 and CDR2: SGDLS, YYNGEE. The CDR3 has 13 residues. V gave up 3 bases and J gave up 4 bases; unmatched junction bases: 2. For the CDR3, the DNA is TGTGCCAGCAGCGATGACAGGGGCACTGAAGCTTTCTTT. Amino acids: CASSDDRGTEAFF.

CDR3 nucleotides: TGCAGCGTTGGGGACAGGGAGGGTGGTATCTATGGCTACACCTTC. Its protein is CSVGDREGGIYGYTF. The chain carries TRBV29-1 and TRBJ1-2, with 9 bases lining up with TRBD1. V trimming: 4 bases; J trimming: 4 bases; junction bases outside the gene matches: 10. This CDR3 region has 15 residues. Per the germline V gene, CDR1 is SQVTM and CDR2 is ANQGSEA.

V and J are TRBV3-1 (or the pseudogene TRBV3-2) and TRBJ1-1; D is possibly TRBD1 (5 bases). Germline values: CDR1 LGHDT, CDR2 YNNKEL (reference sequence). The V gene lost 2 bases and the J gene lost 6 bases, with 7 bases spanning the gap. This CDR3 region has 12 residues. CDR3 in amino acids: CASSQTGSEAFF. The CDR3, as DNA: TGTGCCAGCAGCCAAACAGGTTCTGAAGCTTTCTTT.

The V call is TRBV11-2, the J call TRBJ2-1, with 11 bases lining up with TRBD2. J was trimmed by 5 bases and V by 4 bases; bases with no gene match: 13. CDR1 is SGHAT, CDR2 FQNNGV, per germline. This CDR3 has 18 amino acids. The CDR3 region is CASSSPGVAGGRHNEQFF. The CDR3, as DNA: TGTGCCAGCAGCTCTCCAGGCGTAGCGGGGGGGCGGCACAATGAGCAGTTCTTC.

This clone has only one observation. The V call is TRBV11-2, the J call TRBJ2-7; D is unresolved. CDR3 size: 14 residues. From germline, CDR1 is SGHAT and CDR2 FQNNGV. Deletions cut 7 bases from V and 5 bases from J, with 18 bases between. The CDR3 sequence is CASTFTRVPHEQYF. The CDR3 DNA reads as TGTGCCAGCACCTTTACCCGGGTCCCTCACGAGCAGTACTTC. Combining the CDR3 with reference TRBV11-2 and TRBJ2-7 gives the whole variable domain EAGVAQSPRYKIIEKRQSVAFWCNPISGHATLYWYQQILGQGPKLLIQFQNNGVVDDSQLPKDRFSAERLKGVDSTLKIQPAKLEDSAVYLCASTFTRVPHEQYFGPGTRLTVT.

The chain has TRBV5-8 and TRBJ2-1, with D possibly matching TRBD1 (6 bases). This CDR3 spans 15 amino acids. Trimming took off 1 base at V and 0 bases at J, with 8 bases between the two ends. The germline gives CDR1 SGHTS, CDR2 YDEGEE. Here the CDR3 DNA reads TGTGCCAGCAGCTTGACAGGGAGCTCCTACAATGAGCAGTTCTTC. As protein: CASSLTGSSYNEQFF.

V gene TRBV9 combines with J gene TRBJ1-1; TRBD1 matches 9 bases. The CDR3 loop spans 14 amino acids. V dropped 5 bases and J dropped 5; count of bases not matched to a gene: 7. Germline V gene data show CDR1 as SGDLS and CDR2 as YYNGEE. CDR3 sequence reads: CASRPTGGGTEAFF. In nucleotides, the CDR3 is TGTGCCAGCAGGCCGACAGGGGGTGGTACTGAAGCTTTCTTT.